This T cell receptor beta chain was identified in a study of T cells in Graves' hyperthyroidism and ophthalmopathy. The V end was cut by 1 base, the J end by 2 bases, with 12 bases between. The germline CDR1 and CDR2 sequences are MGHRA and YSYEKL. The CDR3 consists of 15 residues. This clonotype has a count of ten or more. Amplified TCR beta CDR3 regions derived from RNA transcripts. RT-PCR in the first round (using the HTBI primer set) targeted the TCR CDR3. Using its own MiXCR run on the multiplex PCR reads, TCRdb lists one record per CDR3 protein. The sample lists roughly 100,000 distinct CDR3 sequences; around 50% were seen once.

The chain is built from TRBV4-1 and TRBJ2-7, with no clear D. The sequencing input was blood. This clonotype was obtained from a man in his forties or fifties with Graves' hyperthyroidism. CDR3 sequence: CASSQAKGSPYEQYF. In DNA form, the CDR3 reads TGCGCCAGCAGCCAAGCGAAGGGATCCCCCTACGAGCAGTACTTC.